Presented here are 23 T cell receptor beta chains from one specimen sequenced in a study of cytomegalovirus exposure and HLA in healthy donors. 60 Vbeta and 13 Jbeta primers were used in PCR. The repertoire was sequenced with immunoSEQ multiplex PCR; TCRdb's copy has only in-frame clones and lacks some. This sample contains around 58,000 clones. The sequenced sample consisted of PBMCs. The receptors derive from a man aged 45-65 years in good health and CMV-seropositive.

The genes are TRBV18 and TRBJ2-3; 8 nucleotides agree with TRBD1. Per germline, CDR1 KGHSH and CDR2 LQKENI. V dropped 5 bases and J dropped 4; count of bases not matched to a gene: 8. The CDR3 contains 15 residues. The CDR3 loop is CASSSSATGADTQYF. The CDR3 DNA reads as TGTGCCAGCTCATCCTCCGCGACAGGGGCAGATACGCAGTATTTT.

V is TRBV28 and J is TRBJ2-4; D possibly corresponds to TRBD1 (5 bases). Germline V CDR1 and CDR2: MDHEN, SYDVKM. V lost 10 bases, J lost 6 bases, and 16 bases lay in between. The CDR3 totals 13 residues. The CDR3 DNA reads TGTGCCATTCTTGGGCAGGGATTAAACATTCAGTACTTC. Amino acid sequence: CAILGQGLNIQYF. The variable domain in full, with the rest retrieved from reference TRBV28 and TRBJ2-4, is DVKVTQSSRYLVKRTGEKVFLECVQDMDHENMFWYRQDPGLGLRLIYFSYDVKMKEKGDIPEGYSVSREKKERFSLILESASTNQTSMYLCAILGQGLNIQYFGAGTRLSVL.

The chain links TRBV4-3 to TRBJ2-3; 14 bases line up with TRBD2. V lost 4 bases and J lost 8; bases outside the gene matches: 5. CDR1 and CDR2 (germline): LGHNA, YSLEER. The CDR3 loop spans 15 amino acids. The CDR3 DNA reads TGCGCCAGCAGCCTGGGACTAGCGGGAGAAGGTACGCAGTATTTT. Translated, it gives CASSLGLAGEGTQYF.

The V call is TRBV25-1, the J call TRBJ2-1, with D maybe TRBD1 (6 bases). The V gene lost 5 bases and the J gene lost 9 bases, with 14 bases spanning the gap. This CDR3 contains 13 residues. Looked up from germline, CDR1 is MGHDK and CDR2 is SYGVNS. CDR3 protein: CASSLPGTPEQFF. In nucleotides, the CDR3 is TGTGCCAGCAGTTTACCCGGGACACCTGAGCAGTTCTTC.

This chain connects TRBV7-2 to TRBJ2-5, with 11 positions matching TRBD2. The V gene end was trimmed by 5 bases and the J gene end by 4 bases; junction bases not matched to a gene: 6. The CDR3 consists of 15 residues. CDR1 is SGHTA and CDR2 is FQGNSA in the germline V gene. CDR3 loop: CASSDSGGALETQYF. The CDR3 DNA follows: TGTGCCAGCAGCGATAGCGGGGGGGCTTTAGAGACCCAGTACTTC.

The chain employs TRBV5-4 and TRBJ2-1; 7 bases fit TRBD2. V shed 7 bases, J shed 4 bases, and the junction held 2 bases outside the gene matches. Per the germline V gene, CDR1 is SGHNT and CDR2 is YYREEE (reference sequence). This CDR3 comprises 12 residues. The CDR3 is CASGGGYNEQFF. The DNA for the CDR3 is TGTGCCAGCGGGGGGGGTTACAATGAGCAGTTCTTC.

The chain joins TRBV11-1 to TRBJ2-7; TRBD1 matches 7 bases. V trimming: 3 bases; J trimming: 2 bases; junction bases outside the gene matches: 4. Per germline, CDR1 SGHAT and CDR2 FQDESV (reference sequence). The CDR3 spans 14 residues. In DNA, the CDR3 is TGTGCCAGCAGCTTTAACAGGGGACCCTACGAGCAGTACTTC. This encodes CASSFNRGPYEQYF.

The chain employs TRBV5-1 and TRBJ2-2; TRBD1 agrees at 9 bases. The ends lost 2 bases at V and 7 bases at J; junction bases unmatched: 6. The germline V gene has CDR1 SGHRS and CDR2 YFSETQ. The CDR3 runs 15 residues. CDR3 sequence reads: CASSLRDRAIGELFF. The DNA of the CDR3 is TGCGCCAGCAGCTTAAGGGACAGGGCGATCGGGGAGCTGTTTTTT.

V gene TRBV5-1 combines with J gene TRBJ2-7; TRBD1 agrees at 10 bases. Trimming took 3 bases from V and 3 from J; bases not matched to a gene: 3. This CDR3 has 14 residues. Germline CDR1 is SGHRS and CDR2 is YFSETQ. The DNA of the CDR3 is TGCGCCAGCAGCTCCGGGACAGGGGACTACGAGCAGTACTTC. Amino acids: CASSSGTGDYEQYF.

The chain uses TRBV19 and TRBJ2-7; 8 bases map to TRBD1. The CDR3 totals 14 residues. The junction had 3 bases not matched to a gene; V was cut back by 5 bases and J by 0 bases. Germline CDR1 and CDR2: LNHDA and SQIVND (reference sequence). The DNA for the CDR3 is TGTGCCAGTAGTCCGGGACAGGTCTCCTACGAGCAGTACTTC. It specifies CASSPGQVSYEQYF.

This sequence joins TRBV11-1 and TRBJ1-1; 9 nucleotides agree with TRBD1. The germline V gene has CDR1 SGHAT and CDR2 FQDESV (reference sequence). The V and J ends lost 5 bases and 1 base, in that order; junction bases with no gene match: 2. The CDR3 covers 14 residues. In nucleotides, the CDR3 is TGTGCCAGCAGCAAGGGACAGGGGAACACTGAAGCTTTCTTT. This codes for CASSKGQGNTEAFF.

V usage is TRBV5-1 and J usage is TRBJ2-7; D is perhaps TRBD1 (6 bases). Trimming cost V 4 bases and J 0 bases, with 11 bases left between them. The CDR3 extends over 14 amino acids. Germline V gives CDR1 SGHRS, CDR2 YFSETQ. The CDR3, as DNA: TGCGCCAGCAGCACAGGGTCGAGCTCCTACGAGCAGTACTTC. The encoded protein is CASSTGSSSYEQYF.

V is TRBV4-3 and J is TRBJ2-1, with 10 bases that match TRBD2. Germline CDR1 reads LGHNA; CDR2 reads YSLEER. CDR3 size: 15 residues. V gave up 2 bases and J gave up 5 bases; unmatched junction bases: 3. The CDR3 protein is CASSQPSGGDNEQFF. CDR3 bases: TGCGCCAGCAGCCAACCTAGCGGGGGAGACAATGAGCAGTTCTTC.

V gene TRBV6-6 combines with J gene TRBJ2-3, with 9 bases identical to TRBD2. V gave up 2 bases and J gave up 0 bases; unmatched junction bases: 3. The CDR3 contains 16 residues. CDR1 and CDR2 (germline): MNHNY, SVGAGI (reference sequence). The CDR3, as DNA: TGTGCCAGCAGTTACGCGGGAGGGCGAAGCACAGATACGCAGTATTTT. This encodes CASSYAGGRSTDTQYF.

The chain joins TRBV7-9 to TRBJ2-5, with D tentatively TRBD1 (7 bases). This CDR3 has 17 residues. Trimming removed 5 bases from V and 5 bases from J, with 24 bases in between. Germline CDR1 reads SEHNR; CDR2 reads FQNEAQ (reference sequence). CDR3 residues: CASSAGRTGLNQETQYF. CDR3 in DNA: TGTGCCAGCAGCGCGGGAAGGACAGGCTTGAATCAGGAGACCCAGTACTTC.

The chain recombines TRBV27 with TRBJ1-5; D is ambiguous. Germline V CDR1 and CDR2: MNHEY, SMNVEV (reference sequence). V lost 3 bases, J lost 9 bases, and 12 bases lay in between. This CDR3 is built from 13 residues. The DNA for the CDR3 is TGTGCCAGCAGTTTGGCAGGCCCAGCGCCCCAGCATTTT. It translates to CASSLAGPAPQHF.

The gene calls are TRBV2 and TRBJ2-5, with 11 positions matching TRBD2. There are 16 residues in the CDR3. Germline V gene sequence: CDR1 SNHLY, CDR2 FYNNEI. V lost 4 bases to trimming and J lost 5 bases; unmatched junction nucleotides: 9. In nucleotides, the CDR3 is TGTGCCAGCAGTGTCGGGATTAGCGGGAGGGTGGAGACCCAGTACTTC. Translated: CASSVGISGRVETQYF. The variable domain in full, completed from reference TRBV2 and TRBJ2-5, reads EPEVTQTPSHQVTQMGQEVILRCVPISNHLYFYWYRQILGQKVEFLVSFYNNEISEKSEIFDDQFSVERPDGSNFTLKIRSTKLEDSAMYFCASSVGISGRVETQYFGPGTRLLVL.

The chain is built from TRBV5-1 and TRBJ2-7; 10 nucleotides agree with TRBD1. V dropped 1 base and J dropped 5; count of bases not matched to a gene: 9. Germline loops: CDR1 SGHRS, CDR2 YFSETQ. This CDR3 comprises 16 residues. This chain's CDR3 is CASSLSPTGGSDEQYF. CDR3 in DNA: TGCGCCAGCAGCTTGTCGCCGACAGGGGGCTCGGACGAGCAGTACTTC.

The chain joins TRBV5-1 to TRBJ2-2; tentatively, D is TRBD2 (6 bases). The CDR3 runs to 16 residues. The germline CDR1 and CDR2 sequences are SGHRS and YFSETQ. V shed 1 base and J shed 1 base, with 11 bases lying between them. The CDR3 DNA reads TGCGCCAGCAGCTTGAGGAGGGTAGGGAACACCGGGGAGCTGTTTTTT. Its translation: CASSLRRVGNTGELFF.

CDR3 DNA: TGTGCCAGCAGCTTACCAGGAATGAGGGGGCCGGGAGGCTACACCTTC. Translating it yields CASSLPGMRGPGGYTF. The chain is built from TRBV7-2 and TRBJ1-2; 7 bases are shared with TRBD1. CDR1 SGHTA and CDR2 FQGNSA come from the germline V gene. With 2 bases clipped from V and 8 bases from J, the junction kept 14 bases outside the gene matches. The CDR3 sequence is 16 residues long.

V gene TRBV9 combines with J gene TRBJ1-1; D is perhaps TRBD1 (5 bases). V was clipped by 6 bases and J by 7 bases, with 16 bases between them. In germline, CDR1 is SGDLS, CDR2 YYNGEE. The length of the CDR3 is 13 residues. Here the CDR3 DNA reads TGTGCCAGCACCGAGCATCCAGGGAATGAAGCTTTCTTT. It codes for CASTEHPGNEAFF.

The V call is TRBV5-1, the J call TRBJ1-4; 8 bases are shared with TRBD1. This CDR3 has 15 residues. Trimming at V came to 0 bases and at J to 7 bases, leaving 5 bases not matched to a gene. Germline V lookup: CDR1 SGHRS, CDR2 YFSETQ. As DNA, the CDR3 is TGCGCCAGCAGCTTGGGTGGACAGGGTAGTGAAAAACTGTTTTTT. This gives the protein CASSLGGQGSEKLFF.

This chain links TRBV19 with TRBJ2-2; possibly TRBD1 for D (6 bases). Germline V CDR1 and CDR2: LNHDA, SQIVND (reference sequence). This CDR3 is 13 amino acids long. Deletions cut 7 bases from V and 5 bases from J, with 11 bases between. CDR3 amino acids: CASKQTGTGELFF. In nucleotides, the CDR3 is TGTGCCAGTAAACAAACAGGGACCGGGGAGCTGTTTTTT.